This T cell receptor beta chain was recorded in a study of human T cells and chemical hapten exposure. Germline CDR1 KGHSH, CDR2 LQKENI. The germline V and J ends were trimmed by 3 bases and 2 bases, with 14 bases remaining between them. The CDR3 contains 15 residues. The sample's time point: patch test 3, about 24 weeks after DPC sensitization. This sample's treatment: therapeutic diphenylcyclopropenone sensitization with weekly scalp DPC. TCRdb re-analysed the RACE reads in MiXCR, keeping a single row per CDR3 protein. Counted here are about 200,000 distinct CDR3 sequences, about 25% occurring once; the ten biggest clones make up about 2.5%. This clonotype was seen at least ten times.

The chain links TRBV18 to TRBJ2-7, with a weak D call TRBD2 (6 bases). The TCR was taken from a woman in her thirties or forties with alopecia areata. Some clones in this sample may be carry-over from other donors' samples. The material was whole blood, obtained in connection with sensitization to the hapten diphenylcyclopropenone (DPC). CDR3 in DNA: TGTGCCAGCTCACCGGGGGGAACCAGAACCTACGAGCAGTACTTC. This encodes CASSPGGTRTYEQYF.